Listed here are 32 T cell receptor beta chains from one sample, sequenced in a study of low-dose radiotherapy and immunotherapy resistance in tumors. TRAV- and TRBV-specific primers were used for first-strand cDNA, which covered alpha and beta chains. A 20-cycle PCR with a constant-region primer and V-primer adapter amplified TCRs. TCRdb re-analysed the reads in MiXCR, keeping a single row per CDR3 protein. Of roughly 15,000 distinct CDR3 sequences in the sample, about 77% were seen once. These TCRs come from a human donor with advanced metastatic prostate, ovarian, gallbladder or colorectal cancer (not recorded which). This table probably holds off-target reads from a library built for another chain.

The table lists this clonotype with a count of one. This chain links TRBV7-8 with TRBJ2-1; D gene unclear. The CDR3 sequence is 15 residues long. The V end lost 1 base, the J end lost 5 bases, and 12 bases lay between the germline ends. Per the germline V gene, CDR1 is SGHVS and CDR2 is FQNEAQ. This chain's CDR3 is CASSLGLKEDNEQFF. As DNA, the CDR3 is TGTGCCAGCAGCTTAGGACTGAAAGAGGACAATGAGCAGTTCTTC.

The rearrangement uses TRBV2 and TRBJ2-5; 9 bases line up with TRBD1. This CDR3 has 14 residues. After removal of 8 bases from V and 3 bases from J, the junction contained 7 bases not matched to a gene. CDR1 and CDR2 (germline): SNHLY, FYNNEI. The CDR3 nucleotides are TGTGCCAGCCTGGGACAGGGTGAGAAAGAGACCCAGTACTTC. It translates to CASLGQGEKETQYF.

V and J are TRBV18 and TRBJ1-2; D gene unclear. The CDR3 has 15 residues. V lost 0 bases and J 0 bases, leaving 8 bases between the germline ends. CDR1 and CDR2 from the germline V gene are KGHSH and LQKENI. The DNA of the CDR3 is TGTGCCAGCTCACCACCGGCGGGGACTAACTATGGCTACACCTTC. Its translation is CASSPPAGTNYGYTF.

The chain links TRBV19 to TRBJ2-2; D ambiguous. V dropped 3 bases and J dropped 6 bases, with 8 bases sitting between them. The CDR3 loop spans 13 amino acids. Germline V CDR1 and CDR2: LNHDA, SQIVND (reference sequence). Here the CDR3 reads CASSIRFPGELFF. CDR3 coding DNA: TGTGCCAGTAGTATCCGTTTTCCCGGGGAGCTGTTTTTT.

The J gene is TRBJ1-1, the V gene TRBV6-2 or TRBV6-3; D possibly corresponds to TRBD1 (5 bases). The CDR3 covers 14 residues. V was clipped by 7 bases and J by 3 bases, with 15 bases between them. The germline gives CDR1 MNHEY, CDR2 SVGEGT. The CDR3 here is CASIPLQGDTEAFF. As DNA, the CDR3 is TGTGCCAGCATACCACTCCAGGGCGACACTGAAGCTTTCTTT.

The genes are TRBV20-1 and TRBJ1-2; 7 bases agree with TRBD1. The V gene's germline CDR1 is DFQATT and CDR2 SNEGSKA (reference sequence). V lost 4 bases to trimming and J lost 8 bases; unmatched junction nucleotides: 10. This CDR3 contains 13 residues. CDR3 loop: CSATPQGVSGYTF. DNA for the CDR3: TGCAGTGCTACCCCTCAGGGGGTATCGGGCTACACCTTC.

J is TRBJ1-2 and V is TRBV20-1, with 9 bases fitting TRBD1. The CDR3 is made up of 12 amino acids. Germline CDR1 reads DFQATT; CDR2 reads SNEGSKA (reference sequence). Trimming took 5 bases from V and 4 from J; bases not matched to a gene: 2. Written as DNA, the CDR3 is TGCAGTGCTGGGGACAGGGTCTATGGCTACACCTTC. Its protein product is CSAGDRVYGYTF.

The J gene is TRBJ2-5, the V gene TRBV11-2; 9 nucleotides align to TRBD1. The germline V gene has CDR1 SGHAT and CDR2 FQNNGV. The CDR3 runs 17 residues. J lost 4 bases, V lost 1 base, and 10 bases had no gene match. CDR3 region: CASSLGLDRGLAETQYF. CDR3 sequence (DNA): TGTGCCAGCAGCTTAGGACTGGACAGGGGTTTGGCAGAGACCCAGTACTTC.

V usage is TRBV5-1 and J usage is TRBJ2-1; D is undetermined. V lost 4 bases and J lost 5, with 13 bases in between. CDR1 is SGHRS, CDR2 YFSETQ, per germline. CDR3 length equals 14 residues. In DNA form, the CDR3 reads TGCGCCAGCAGCCAACAGAGTCACAACAATGAGCAGTTCTTC. Translation: CASSQQSHNNEQFF. The whole variable domain, remainder taken from reference TRBV5-1 and TRBJ2-1, is KAGVTQTPRYLIKTRGQQVTLSCSPISGHRSVSWYQQTPGQGLQFLFEYFSETQRNKGNFPGRFSGRQFSNSRSEMNVSTLELGDSALYLCASSQQSHNNEQFFGPGTRLTVL.

This clonotype has only a few counts. The V gene is TRBV6-2 or TRBV6-3, the J gene TRBJ2-1; TRBD2 agrees at 8 bases. Trimming removed 5 bases from V and 0 bases from J; junction bases left unmatched: 3. Per the germline V gene, CDR1 is MNHEY and CDR2 is SVGEGT. This CDR3 is 15 amino acids long. Here the CDR3 reads CASSPSGSSYNEQFF. The DNA for the CDR3 is TGTGCCAGCAGTCCAAGCGGGAGCTCCTACAATGAGCAGTTCTTC.

This chain connects TRBV2 to TRBJ2-7; D gene uncertain. V lost 1 base, J lost 9 bases, and 10 bases lay in between. Germline CDR1 SNHLY, CDR2 FYNNEI. The CDR3 is 12 amino acids. CDR3: CASSEDTLWQYF. CDR3 in DNA: TGTGCCAGCAGTGAAGACACCCTCTGGCAGTACTTC.

The V gene is TRBV3-1, the J gene TRBJ2-1; 11 nucleotides match TRBD2. The CDR3 has 15 amino acids. Trimming took 3 bases from V and 9 from J; bases not matched to a gene: 7. CDR1 and CDR2 (germline): LGHDT, YNNKEL (reference sequence). The CDR3 DNA is TGTGCCAGCAGCCAGGCCCCGCTAGCGGGGGGTGAGCAGTTCTTC. Amino acid sequence: CASSQAPLAGGEQFF.

The chain carries TRBV5-4 and TRBJ2-1, with D maybe TRBD1 (6 bases). Trimming left V 2 bases short and J 2 bases short, with 8 bases between. This CDR3 is built from 14 residues. Germline CDR1 is SGHNT and CDR2 is YYREEE (reference sequence). CDR3 coding DNA: TGTGCCAGCAGCTTATCAGGGGCCTACAATGAGCAGTTCTTC. Protein sequence: CASSLSGAYNEQFF. Filled out from reference TRBV5-4 and TRBJ2-1, the complete variable domain reads ETGVTQSPTHLIKTRGQQVTLRCSSQSGHNTVSWYQQALGQGPQFIFQYYREEENGRGNFPPRFSGLQFPNYSSELNVNALELDDSALYLCASSLSGAYNEQFFGPGTRLTVL.

The V call is TRBV11-3, the J call TRBJ2-2; 12 bases fit TRBD2. The CDR3 loop spans 15 amino acids. V trimming: 5 bases; J trimming: 5 bases; junction bases outside the gene matches: 3. In germline, CDR1 is SGHNT, CDR2 YENEEA. CDR3 bases: TGTGCCAGCAGCCAGACTAGCGGGGGAACCGGGGAGCTGTTTTTT. Its translation: CASSQTSGGTGELFF.

The gene calls are TRBV6-2 or TRBV6-3 and TRBJ2-5; unclear D gene. The CDR3 has 14 amino acids. Trimming cost V 6 bases and J 0 bases, with 11 bases left between them. The germline CDR1 and CDR2 sequences are MNHEY and SVGEGT. Here the CDR3 reads CASSRFRDQETQYF. CDR3 DNA sequence: TGTGCCAGCAGCCGGTTTAGAGACCAAGAGACCCAGTACTTC.

About this clonotype: One end of the junction is discordant with germline, which a read error may explain. The rearrangement links TRBV9 to TRBJ1-6, with D unresolved. Germline V CDR1 and CDR2: SGDLS, YYNGEE. The CDR3 consists of 12 residues. The CDR3 nucleotides read TGTGCTTTCATGGGGAAGGCAGGCAAATCAACCTTT. This sequence encodes CAFMGKAGKSTF.

V usage is TRBV7-2 and J usage is TRBJ2-1, with D maybe TRBD2 (7 bases). Looked up from germline, CDR1 is SGHTA and CDR2 is FQGNSA. The germline V and J ends were trimmed by 4 bases and 9 bases, with 28 bases remaining between them. This CDR3 is 18 amino acids long. The CDR3 protein is CASSSGQVVGGALGEQFF. CDR3 DNA sequence: TGTGCCAGCAGCTCGGGCCAAGTGGTAGGGGGGGCCCTGGGTGAGCAGTTCTTC.

The chain is built from TRBV13 and TRBJ1-2; D uncertain. Trimming took 0 bases from V and 1 from J, leaving 6 bases between them. The CDR3 runs 14 residues. Germline V gene lookup returns CDR1 PRHDT and CDR2 FYEKMQ (reference sequence). Written as DNA, the CDR3 is TGTGCCAGCAGCTTAGGGGAGATTAACTATGGCTACACCTTC. This gives the protein CASSLGEINYGYTF.

The chain joins TRBV5-6 to TRBJ2-1; 8 bases fit TRBD2. The CDR3 contains 16 residues. Germline trimming cut 4 bases from V and 0 bases from J; bases unmatched to any gene: 6. Germline V CDR1 and CDR2: SGHDT, YYEEEE. DNA for the CDR3: TGTGCCAGCAGCCCGGGGGGGGCCAACTCCTACAATGAGCAGTTCTTC. Translation gives CASSPGGANSYNEQFF.

This clonotype was counted between two and nine times. The V gene is TRBV5-1, the J gene TRBJ2-1; 11 nucleotides align to TRBD2. The CDR3 has 16 amino acids. CDR1 is SGHRS and CDR2 is YFSETQ in the germline V gene. V was pared by 3 bases and J by 5 bases, with 7 bases of the junction left unmatched. The CDR3, as DNA: TGCGCCAGCAGCTACGCCGGGACTAGCGGAAACAATGAGCAGTTCTTC. Protein: CASSYAGTSGNNEQFF.

This sequence joins TRBV19 and TRBJ2-3; TRBD2 matches 11 bases. V lost 6 bases to trimming and J lost 5 bases; unmatched junction nucleotides: 7. The CDR3 totals 15 residues. Per the germline V gene, CDR1 is LNHDA and CDR2 is SQIVND (reference sequence). The CDR3 reads CASRTETSGVDTQYF. DNA of the CDR3: TGTGCCAGTAGAACGGAGACTAGCGGGGTAGATACGCAGTATTTT.

This clonotype has a handful of counts. The chain combines TRBV19 with TRBJ1-5, with TRBD1 as a possible D gene (5 bases). The CDR3 consists of 12 residues. Per germline, CDR1 LNHDA and CDR2 SQIVND (reference sequence). V gave up 8 bases and J gave up 4 bases, with 9 bases separating them. This chain's CDR3 is CASGGENQPQHF. The CDR3 DNA reads TGTGCCAGTGGGGGTGAAAATCAGCCCCAGCATTTT. The variable domain in full, completed from reference TRBV19 and TRBJ1-5, reads DGGITQSPKYLFRKEGQNVTLSCEQNLNHDAMYWYRQDPGQGLRLIYYSQIVNDFQKGDIAEGYSVSREKKESFPLTVTSAQKNPTAFYLCASGGENQPQHFGDGTRLSIL.

The chain carries TRBV20-1 and TRBJ2-3, with D maybe TRBD2 (7 bases). Germline CDR1 and CDR2: DFQATT and SNEGSKA (reference sequence). This CDR3 is 14 amino acids long. V lost 5 bases and J 4 bases, leaving 16 bases between the germline ends. DNA for the CDR3: TGCAGTGCTGGGAGGGCAGGGGACCCAGATACGCAGTATTTT. As protein: CSAGRAGDPDTQYF.

The V gene is TRBV5-1, the J gene TRBJ2-1; 7 positions agree with TRBD1. This CDR3 contains 14 residues. Germline V CDR1 and CDR2: SGHRS, YFSETQ. The V gene end was trimmed by 1 base and the J gene end by 4 bases; junction bases not matched to a gene: 2. The CDR3 reads CASSLRDSYNEQFF. The CDR3 DNA sequence: TGCGCCAGCAGCTTGCGGGACAGTTACAATGAGCAGTTCTTC.

This chain uses TRBV11-2 with TRBJ2-1; 8 bases fit TRBD1. There are 14 residues in the CDR3. CDR1 is SGHAT, CDR2 FQNNGV, per germline. Trimming cost V 0 bases and J 10 bases; bases outside gene matches: 5. This CDR3 reads CASSLDLGQEEQFF. CDR3 DNA sequence: TGTGCCAGCAGCTTAGATTTGGGACAGGAAGAGCAGTTCTTC.

The chain carries TRBV6-8 and TRBJ1-1, with TRBD1 matching over 9 bases. After removal of 5 bases from V and 5 bases from J, the junction contained 6 bases not matched to a gene. The CDR3 contains 14 residues. CDR1 and CDR2 (germline): MNHGY, SAAAGT. The CDR3, as DNA: TGTGCCAGCAGTCGGACAGGGGATACAACTGAAGCTTTCTTT. It yields the protein CASSRTGDTTEAFF.

The J gene is TRBJ1-4, the V gene TRBV6-6; 8 bases are shared with TRBD1. V gave up 6 bases and J gave up 7 bases; unmatched junction bases: 10. The germline V gene encodes CDR1 MNHNY and CDR2 SVGAGI (reference sequence). This CDR3 has 15 residues. CDR3 residues: CASSPPGGFGEKLFF. The CDR3 region has the DNA TGTGCCAGCAGCCCTCCAGGGGGCTTTGGTGAAAAACTGTTTTTT.

The genes are TRBV5-6 and TRBJ1-1; D is unresolved. V lost 1 base and J 1 base, leaving 5 bases between the germline ends. Looked up from germline, CDR1 is SGHDT and CDR2 is YYEEEE. The CDR3 runs to 13 residues. CDR3 bases: TGTGCCAGCAGCTTGCAAGCGAACACTGAAGCTTTCTTT. As protein: CASSLQANTEAFF. The full variable domain, its missing parts supplied by reference TRBV5-6 and TRBJ1-1, is DAGVTQSPTHLIKTRGQQVTLRCSPKSGHDTVSWYQQALGQGPQFIFQYYEEEERQRGNFPDRFSGHQFPNYSSELNVNALLLGDSALYLCASSLQANTEAFFGQGTRLTVV.

This chain connects TRBV6-5 to TRBJ2-1; 8 bases are a match to TRBD2. The trim removed 8 bases at V and 4 bases at J, leaving 4 bases unmatched. The CDR3 loop spans 13 amino acids. Germline V gene lookup returns CDR1 MNHEY and CDR2 SVGAGI. CDR3 nucleotides: TGTGCCAGCCTGGGCGGGGGGTACAATGAGCAGTTCTTC. Its translation: CASLGGGYNEQFF.

The V call is TRBV5-1, the J call TRBJ2-4, with 7 bases fitting TRBD2. The ends lost 5 bases at V and 8 bases at J; junction bases unmatched: 7. Germline CDR1 is SGHRS and CDR2 is YFSETQ. The CDR3 has 13 residues. CDR3 bases: TGCGCCAGCAGAATTGGGAGGGGAGACATTCAGTACTTC. This translates into CASRIGRGDIQYF.

The rearrangement links TRBV5-1 to TRBJ2-7; no clear D gene. Between the trimmed V and J ends, which lost 0 bases and 1 base, there was a span of 8 bases. This CDR3 has 14 amino acids. Germline CDR1 is SGHRS and CDR2 is YFSETQ. CDR3 in amino acids: CASSLGPSSYEQYF. The CDR3 nucleotides are TGCGCCAGCAGCTTGGGCCCCTCTTCCTACGAGCAGTACTTC.

This chain connects TRBV7-2 to TRBJ1-3; 7 bases map to TRBD1. V trimming: 3 bases; J trimming: 10 bases; junction bases outside the gene matches: 6. The CDR3 extends over 13 amino acids. The germline CDR1 and CDR2 sequences are SGHTA and FQGNSA. The CDR3 sequence is CASSFRTGLTIYF. Here the CDR3 DNA reads TGTGCCAGCAGCTTTCGGACAGGTCTTACCATATATTTT.